This T cell receptor (beta chain) was recovered during a study of tumor and adjacent non-tumor tissue in lung cancer. Study in general: Stage I to III disease affected 10 men and 5 women aged roughly 31 to 85. Each sample yielded around 4 million productive TCRbeta reads on average.

Three rounds of nested PCR, following a modified ARM-PCR protocol, produced the TCRbeta library. TCRdb redid the calling of the multiplex PCR reads with MiXCR, one entry per CDR3 protein. The profile shows some 80,000 distinct CDR3 sequences, around 82% of them singletons. On this clonotype itself: Antigen: not known. The CDR3 end shows no conserved phenylalanine or tryptophan, and so a read error is likely.

RNA was extracted from bulk tissue without any cell sorting. More than 3 cm separated this lung sample from the edge of the tumor. This CDR3 has 15 amino acids. Germline V CDR1 and CDR2: LGHNA, YNFKEQ. Points from the study as a whole: Top 100 clones took a larger repertoire share in normal lung.

This clonotype originated in a woman aged 50 to 60 with non-small cell lung cancer. The V call is TRBV4-2, the J call TRBJ2-6; tentative D call: TRBD1 (5 bases). What was sequenced was distant non-tumor lung tissue. The CDR3 DNA sequence: TGTGCCAGCAGCCTCAGTCGCTCTGGGGCTAACGTCCTGACTATC. Encoded protein: CASSLSRSGANVLTI.